What follows are 3 T cell receptor beta chains derived from one specimen sequenced in a study of shared clonotypes between healthy human individuals. Produced via immunoSEQ multiplex PCR; TCRdb's table is partial and in-frame only. Of approximately 1.5 million clones detected, around 98% appear once; the ten largest clones hold roughly 0.45%. Sequenced: naive CD4+ T cells sorted from blood. Subset of the sample: CD45RA+ positively selected. Source of these receptors: a young man in good health.

The CDR3: CASSLGPGSTNEKLFF. CDR3 DNA sequence: TGTGCCAGCAGCTTAGGTCCAGGATCAACTAATGAAAAACTGTTTTTT. The gene calls are TRBV7-6 and TRBJ1-4, with no clear D. Germline CDR1 reads SGHVS; CDR2 reads FNYEAQ. CDR3 length: 16 amino acids. V was clipped by 1 base and J by 0 bases, with 9 bases between them.

The rearrangement links TRBV18 to TRBJ1-5, with TRBD1 identical over 7 bases. The CDR3 has 17 residues. Germline CDR1 and CDR2: KGHSH and LQKENI. Trimming took 1 base from V and 0 from J; bases not matched to a gene: 6. CDR3 bases: TGTGCCAGCTCACCACGAATGGGACAGCTTAGCAATCAGCCCCAGCATTTT. Translating gives CASSPRMGQLSNQPQHF.

The chain is built from TRBV7-2 and TRBJ2-3, with TRBD1 identical over 8 bases. V shed 5 bases and J 2 bases; nucleotides not matched to a gene: 12. The CDR3 runs to 17 residues. Per germline, CDR1 SGHTA and CDR2 FQGNSA. The chain's CDR3 is CASSLHAGTGSTDTQYF. The CDR3 DNA follows: TGTGCCAGCAGCCTCCACGCCGGGACAGGATCCACAGATACGCAGTATTTT. The complete variable domain, with remaining parts taken from reference TRBV7-2 and TRBJ2-3, reads GAGVSQSPSNKVTEKGKDVELRCDPISGHTALYWYRQSLGQGLEFLIYFQGNSAPDKSGLPSDRFSAERTGGSVSTLTIQRTQQEDSAVYLCASSLHAGTGSTDTQYFGPGTRLTVL.